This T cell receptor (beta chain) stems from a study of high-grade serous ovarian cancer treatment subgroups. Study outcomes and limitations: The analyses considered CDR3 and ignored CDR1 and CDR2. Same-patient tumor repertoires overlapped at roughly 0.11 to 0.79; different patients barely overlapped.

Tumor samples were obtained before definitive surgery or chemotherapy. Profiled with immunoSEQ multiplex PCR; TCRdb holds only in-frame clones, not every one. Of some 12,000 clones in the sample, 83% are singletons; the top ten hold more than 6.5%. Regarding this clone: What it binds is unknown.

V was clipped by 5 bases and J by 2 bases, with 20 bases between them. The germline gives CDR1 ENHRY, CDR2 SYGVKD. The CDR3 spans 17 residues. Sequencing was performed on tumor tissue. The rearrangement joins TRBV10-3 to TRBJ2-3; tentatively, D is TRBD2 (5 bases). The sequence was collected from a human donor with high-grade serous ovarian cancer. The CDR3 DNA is TGTGCCATCAGTCCCACGACCCCCTCGGGAATCACAGATACGCAGTATTTT. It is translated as CAISPTTPSGITDTQYF.